This TCR beta chain is from a study of glioma-infiltrating T cells. This clonotype was observed at least ten times. Using RNA template, CDR3s of TCR alpha and beta were amplified with iRepertoire arm-PCR. TCRdb used MiXCR to reprocess the multiplex PCR reads, holding one entry per CDR3 protein. Of 150,000 to 200,000 distinct CDR3 sequences listed, under 55% were seen once; the top ten hold around 5.3%. Germline loops: CDR1 DFQATT, CDR2 SNEGSKA (reference sequence). The CDR3 spans 15 residues. Trimming removed 0 bases at V and 6 bases at J, with 18 bases between. The receptor comes from a human donor with low-grade glioma or glioblastoma, undergoing nonglioma brain surgery, or in good health (not recorded which). Sequenced material: glioma tissue, nonneoplastic brain tissue, or PBMCs (not recorded which). The gene calls are TRBV20-1 and TRBJ2-7; perhaps TRBD1 as D (6 bases). CDR3 sequence reads: CSAREVAGELGEQYF. The CDR3 DNA reads as TGCAGTGCTAGAGAAGTGGCAGGGGAACTCGGCGAGCAGTACTTC.